The sequence of this T cell receptor beta chain was determined in a study of cytomegalovirus exposure and HLA in healthy donors. The CDR3 loop spans 17 amino acids. Trimming cost V 5 bases and J 5 bases; bases outside gene matches: 11. The germline V gene has CDR1 SGHTA and CDR2 FQGNSA. The study's findings and limits: For cytomegalovirus status, the classifier reportedly gave diagnoses with high specificity and sensitivity.

This table comes from immunoSEQ multiplex PCR, and its TCRdb copy is limited to in-frame clones, with some not included. The data show fewer than 250,000 clones, 86% seen once. A remark on this clone: Its specificity is not known.

The chain employs TRBV7-2 and TRBJ2-1; 11 bases agree with TRBD2. The sequence was obtained from a woman aged 18-30 years in good health and CMV-seronegative. The sample taken for sequencing was PBMCs. The CDR3 DNA is TGTGCCAGCAGCCCGAGACTAGCGGGGAGAGCGAACAATGAGCAGTTCTTC. It encodes CASSPRLAGRANNEQFF.